This passage covers 17 T cell receptor beta chains from one sample sequenced in a study of blood T cell repertoires in COVID-19. TCRdb keeps only in-frame clones here, not all; method: immunoSEQ multiplex PCR. The sample has around 120,000 clones, 90% seen once. Sequencing was done on a sample of peripheral blood. The receptors were gathered from a woman aged 55-69 years with COVID-19, enrolled during active disease.

The CDR3 DNA is TGTGCCTGGAGGCGACAGGGGAACACTGAAGCTTTCTTT. It specifies CAWRRQGNTEAFF. The rearrangement joins TRBV30 to TRBJ1-1; 7 nucleotides agree with TRBD1. CDR3 length equals 13 residues. The germline V gene has CDR1 GTSNPN and CDR2 SVGIG (reference sequence). V dropped 3 bases and J dropped 1; count of bases not matched to a gene: 2.

This clone was observed a handful of times. The V call is TRBV6-2 or TRBV6-3, the J call TRBJ2-7; D not resolved. Germline assignment: CDR1 MNHEY and CDR2 SVGEGT. V was trimmed by 6 bases and J by 1 base, leaving 10 bases between them. There are 13 residues in the CDR3. The CDR3 nucleotides are TGTGCCAGCAGACCTCTAGGTTCCTACGAGCAGTACTTC. As protein: CASRPLGSYEQYF.

This chain joins TRBV6-1 and TRBJ1-5, with TRBD1 matching 7 bases. In germline, CDR1 is MNHNS, CDR2 SASEGT. The CDR3 extends over 16 amino acids. Trimming removed 3 bases from V and 4 bases from J; junction bases left unmatched: 9. CDR3 nucleotide sequence: TGTGCCAGCAGTGACAATACCGGGACAGCTAATCAGCCCCAGCATTTT. As protein: CASSDNTGTANQPQHF.

This chain links TRBV7-2 with TRBJ2-6; D remains ambiguous. Between the trimmed V and J ends, which lost 8 bases and 0 bases, there was a span of 5 bases. This CDR3 has 13 residues. Germline V gene data show CDR1 as SGHTA and CDR2 as FQGNSA. The CDR3 here is CASAISGANVLTF. The CDR3 DNA reads as TGTGCCAGCGCGATCTCTGGGGCCAACGTCCTGACTTTC. The full variable domain, in which reference TRBV7-2 and TRBJ2-6 provide the parts outside the CDR3, is GAGVSQSPSNKVTEKGKDVELRCDPISGHTALYWYRQSLGQGLEFLIYFQGNSAPDKSGLPSDRFSAERTGGSVSTLTIQRTQQEDSAVYLCASAISGANVLTFGAGSRLTVL.

This clone has a handful of counts. The chain carries TRBV5-6 and TRBJ1-5; D remains ambiguous. CDR1 and CDR2 (germline): SGHDT, YYEEEE. CDR3 length equals 13 residues. V was cut by 1 base and J by 4 bases, with 6 bases left in between. The CDR3 bases are TGTGCCAGCAGCTTGATGAGGAATCAGCCCCAGCATTTT. Protein product: CASSLMRNQPQHF.

The chain recombines TRBV7-9 with TRBJ2-1, with 7 bases lining up with TRBD2. This CDR3 comprises 14 residues. V shed 5 bases, J shed 9 bases, and the junction held 10 bases outside the gene matches. Germline V gives CDR1 SEHNR, CDR2 FQNEAQ (reference sequence). The chain's CDR3 is CASSGAGLGIEQFF. Written as DNA, the CDR3 is TGTGCCAGCAGCGGAGCGGGGTTGGGGATTGAGCAGTTCTTC.

This clone was seen more than once but under ten times. J is TRBJ1-4 and V is TRBV9; 7 bases map to TRBD1. The V segment lost 0 bases and the J segment 7 bases; nucleotides outside the gene matches: 6. Germline V gene lookup returns CDR1 SGDLS and CDR2 YYNGEE. The CDR3 length is 15 residues. Here the CDR3 DNA reads TGTGCCAGCAGCGTAGACAGGGGAAGAGGTGAAAAACTGTTTTTT. As protein: CASSVDRGRGEKLFF.

The rearrangement joins TRBV7-8 to TRBJ1-4, with 8 nucleotides matching TRBD1. The V segment lost 2 bases and the J segment 3 bases; nucleotides outside the gene matches: 11. CDR1 SGHVS and CDR2 FQNEAQ come from the germline V gene. The CDR3 sequence is 18 residues long. CDR3 DNA: TGTGCCAGCAGCTTAAGCTGGTACAACAGGGGGGCTAATGAAAAACTGTTTTTT. Its translation is CASSLSWYNRGANEKLFF.

The chain combines TRBV2 with TRBJ1-4; 7 nucleotides agree with TRBD1. The CDR3 has 12 amino acids. From germline, CDR1 is SNHLY and CDR2 FYNNEI. The V segment lost 6 bases and the J segment 6 bases; nucleotides outside the gene matches: 1. The CDR3 sequence: CASRGTDEKLFF. The CDR3 coding sequence is TGTGCCAGCAGGGGGACAGATGAAAAACTGTTTTTT.

The chain couples TRBV19 to TRBJ1-5; D is unclear. This CDR3 has 11 residues. V was clipped by 3 bases and J by 9 bases, with 6 bases between them. CDR1 is LNHDA and CDR2 is SQIVND in the germline V gene (reference sequence). The CDR3 nucleotides read TGTGCCAGTAGTATTTCCGGGCCCCAGCATTTT. The encoded protein is CASSISGPQHF.

The chain carries TRBV5-4 and TRBJ2-3, with TRBD2 as a possible D gene (6 bases). CDR3 length: 16 residues. Germline CDR1 and CDR2: SGHNT and YYREEE (reference sequence). The V end lost 2 bases, the J end lost 4 bases, and 17 bases lay between the germline ends. In DNA, the CDR3 is TGTGCCAGCAGCTTAGATTACGGGGGTGTCGCAGATACGCAGTATTTT. Encoded protein: CASSLDYGGVADTQYF.

This clone was counted only a few times. The V and J genes are TRBV2 and TRBJ1-2, with TRBD1 matching 7 bases. CDR3 size: 16 residues. Looked up from germline, CDR1 is SNHLY and CDR2 is FYNNEI. With 7 bases clipped from V and 6 bases from J, the junction kept 17 bases outside the gene matches. The CDR3 region is CASTPRGQGRVDGYTF. In DNA form, the CDR3 reads TGTGCCAGCACCCCGAGGGGGCAGGGTCGGGTGGATGGCTACACCTTC.

This sequence joins TRBV5-1 and TRBJ1-4; 8 bases line up with TRBD1. The CDR3 is made up of 14 amino acids. The V segment lost 4 bases and the J segment 7 bases; nucleotides outside the gene matches: 6. Germline CDR1 SGHRS, CDR2 YFSETQ. The DNA of the CDR3 is TGCGCCAGCAGCCCAGGGGGCGTAGTTGAAAAACTGTTTTTT. Its protein is CASSPGGVVEKLFF.

The chain uses TRBV5-1 and TRBJ1-1, with 9 bases fitting TRBD1. In germline, CDR1 is SGHRS, CDR2 YFSETQ. Losses at the gene ends were 1 base for V and 4 bases for J; bases not matched to a gene: 5. This CDR3 is 15 amino acids long. CDR3 loop: CASSLSTGGFTEAFF. The CDR3 nucleotides are TGCGCCAGCAGCTTGTCCACAGGGGGCTTCACTGAAGCTTTCTTT. The full variable domain, rest sourced from reference TRBV5-1 and TRBJ1-1, is KAGVTQTPRYLIKTRGQQVTLSCSPISGHRSVSWYQQTPGQGLQFLFEYFSETQRNKGNFPGRFSGRQFSNSRSEMNVSTLELGDSALYLCASSLSTGGFTEAFFGQGTRLTVV.

The chain couples TRBV27 to TRBJ2-1; 11 positions match TRBD2. CDR3 length: 15 amino acids. The J segment lost 4 bases and the V segment lost 3 bases, leaving 2 bases of the junction unmatched. Germline loops: CDR1 MNHEY, CDR2 SMNVEV (reference sequence). The DNA of the CDR3 is TGTGCCAGCAGTTTCCTAGCGGGGGGTTACAATGAGCAGTTCTTC. This gives the protein CASSFLAGGYNEQFF.

The chain recombines TRBV19 with TRBJ2-1, with a tentative D call TRBD2 (5 bases). CDR1 LNHDA and CDR2 SQIVND come from the germline V gene (reference sequence). CDR3 length equals 13 residues. Trimming removed 7 bases at V and 1 base at J, with 8 bases between. Here the CDR3 reads CASTQRSYNEQFF. In DNA, the CDR3 is TGTGCCAGTACCCAGCGGTCCTACAATGAGCAGTTCTTC.

The gene calls are TRBV7-8 and TRBJ1-5, with D possibly matching TRBD1 (5 bases). CDR3 size: 15 residues. Trimming shortened V by 1 base and J by 4 bases, and 11 bases separated the two germline ends. Germline V gives CDR1 SGHVS, CDR2 FQNEAQ. CDR3 sequence: CASSLEGLGNQPQHF. The CDR3 region has the DNA TGTGCCAGCAGCTTAGAGGGGTTGGGGAATCAGCCCCAGCATTTT.